The entry below gives a single TCR beta chain sequence along with its context. The CDR3 covers 13 residues. Germline values: CDR1 SQVTM, CDR2 ANQGSEA. Between the trimmed V and J ends, which lost 6 bases and 0 bases, there was a span of 8 bases. Sequencing used immunoSEQ multiplex PCR; TCRdb keeps in-frame clones, though not all of them. The data contain around 130,000 clones, approximately 84% of them seen just once; the ten biggest clones take up 2.5% to 3.5%. Time point denoted: pretreatment peripheral blood. The data were obtained in a study of PD-L1 blockade in urothelial cancer. Study-wide context: Patients went on atezolizumab in the mid-2010s, receiving 1,200 mg intravenously every 3 weeks.

The receptor comes from a man aged 45-60 years with urothelial cancer. The rearrangement joins TRBV29-1 to TRBJ1-4, with unresolved D. Source: PBMCs, taken around atezolizumab (anti-PD-L1) treatment. CDR3 residues: CSVSTATNEKLFF. For the CDR3, the DNA is TGCAGCGTAAGCACCGCAACTAATGAAAAACTGTTTTTT.